Below are 17 T cell receptor beta chains sequenced from a single sample in a study of blood T cell repertoires in COVID-19. Libraries were prepared by immunoSEQ multiplex PCR; TCRdb keeps only in-frame clonotypes and omits some of them. Of over 400,000 clones detected, about 88% appear once; the ten largest clones hold about 8%. The sequenced sample was peripheral blood. These receptors originate from a woman aged 45-65 years with COVID-19, enrolled during active disease.

This clone was counted a single time. The genes are TRBV12-3 or TRBV12-4 and TRBJ1-2; D might be TRBD1 (5 bases). Trimming shortened V by 6 bases and J by 7 bases, and 15 bases separated the two germline ends. This CDR3 comprises 13 residues. The CDR3 bases are TGTGCCAGCAGATCTCAGGGATCCAGTGGCTACACCTTC. This translates into CASRSQGSSGYTF.

This clone was counted a single time. The gene calls are TRBV5-1 and TRBJ2-3; 7 bases line up with TRBD1. Germline assignment: CDR1 SGHRS and CDR2 YFSETQ. The CDR3 length is 14 residues. Unmatched junction bases numbered 4, after V lost 4 bases and J lost 2 bases. The DNA of the CDR3 is TGCGCCAGCAGCCGGGACAGCCCCACAGATACGCAGTATTTT. Amino acid sequence: CASSRDSPTDTQYF.

This chain uses TRBV3-1 (or the pseudogene TRBV3-2) with TRBJ1-1; D gene ambiguous. The CDR3 has 13 amino acids. Trimming removed 4 bases from V and 5 bases from J, with 11 bases in between. Germline-derived CDR1 and CDR2 are LGHDT and YNNKEL (reference sequence). The CDR3 sequence: CASSPRWRTEAFF. CDR3 DNA sequence: TGTGCCAGCAGCCCCCGATGGAGAACTGAAGCTTTCTTT.

V usage is TRBV5-1 and J usage is TRBJ1-2; 11 bases are a match to TRBD1. J gave up 1 base and V 4 bases, and 12 bases lay outside the gene matches. Germline V gene data show CDR1 as SGHRS and CDR2 as YFSETQ. CDR3 size: 18 residues. CDR3 DNA sequence: TGCGCCAGCAGCCACCTAGGGACAGGGGGGAGAAGTAACTATGGCTACACCTTC. It is translated as CASSHLGTGGRSNYGYTF.

This chain connects TRBV2 to TRBJ1-4; D is undetermined. Trimming removed 2 bases at V and 0 bases at J, with 4 bases between. The CDR3 is 14 residues long. CDR1 SNHLY and CDR2 FYNNEI come from the germline V gene. The CDR3 nucleotides read TGTGCCAGCAGTGAACTTTCAACTAATGAAAAACTGTTTTTT. Translating gives CASSELSTNEKLFF.

This clone was recorded a few times. CDR3 nucleotide sequence: TGTGCCAGCAGACGGAGGGAGAACACTGAAGCTTTCTTT. Its translation: CASRRRENTEAFF. This chain uses TRBV6-5 with TRBJ1-1; D is undetermined. CDR1 and CDR2 (germline): MNHEY, SVGAGI. Trimming shortened V by 6 bases and J by 1 base, and 9 bases separated the two germline ends. The CDR3 sequence is 13 residues long.

V and J are TRBV11-2 and TRBJ1-2; perhaps TRBD1 as D (6 bases). V was shortened by 5 bases and J by 1 base, with 14 bases between the two germline ends. The germline V gene has CDR1 SGHAT and CDR2 FQNNGV. This CDR3 contains 15 residues. CDR3 nucleotide sequence: TGTGCCAGCAGCATGAGGACAGCCAATAACTATGGCTACACCTTC. It translates to CASSMRTANNYGYTF.

V is TRBV2 and J is TRBJ1-2, with a possible D match to TRBD1 (5 bases). V was trimmed by 11 bases and J by 3 bases, leaving 13 bases between them. Germline CDR1 is SNHLY and CDR2 is FYNNEI. The length of the CDR3 is 12 residues. The CDR3 region is CAGTGLDYGYTF. For the CDR3, the DNA is TGTGCCGGCACAGGTTTGGACTATGGCTACACCTTC.

J is TRBJ1-3 and V is TRBV11-2; D not certain. Per the germline V gene, CDR1 is SGHAT and CDR2 is FQNNGV. The CDR3 covers 15 residues. V lost 3 bases and J 0 bases, leaving 9 bases between the germline ends. The CDR3 DNA is TGTGCCAGCAGCTTTGACTCCTACTCTGGAAACACCATATATTTT. Residues: CASSFDSYSGNTIYF.

The V and J genes are TRBV18 and TRBJ1-1, with 9 bases matching TRBD1. V shed 2 bases and J 4 bases; nucleotides not matched to a gene: 17. Germline CDR1 KGHSH, CDR2 LQKENI. The CDR3 is 19 amino acids. The DNA for the CDR3 is TGTGCCAGCTCACCAATTGGGACAGGGAAGGTTTACGGGGCCACTGAAGCTTTCTTT. This gives the protein CASSPIGTGKVYGATEAFF.

There are a few counts of this clone. J is TRBJ2-5 and V is TRBV12-5; a possible D gene is TRBD2 (5 bases). The germline CDR1 and CDR2 sequences are LGHNT and FRNRAP. V was cut by 3 bases and J by 4 bases, with 9 bases left in between. This CDR3 is 13 amino acids long. The CDR3 loop reads CASGFGLGETQYF. DNA for the CDR3: TGTGCTAGTGGTTTTGGACTTGGAGAGACCCAGTACTTC.

The chain combines TRBV5-1 with TRBJ2-3; D gene unclear. The CDR3 has 12 amino acids. Deletions cut 0 bases from V and 6 bases from J, with 5 bases between. Germline assignment: CDR1 SGHRS and CDR2 YFSETQ. This CDR3 is CASSLGGDTQYF. In DNA form, the CDR3 reads TGCGCCAGCAGCTTGGGAGGTGATACGCAGTATTTT.

This chain uses TRBV6-5 with TRBJ1-1; 7 bases fit TRBD1. The trim removed 7 bases at V and 0 bases at J, leaving 5 bases unmatched. CDR3 length: 14 amino acids. In germline, CDR1 is MNHEY, CDR2 SVGAGI. CDR3 loop: CASMFGTVNTEAFF. The CDR3 DNA sequence: TGTGCCAGCATGTTTGGGACAGTGAACACTGAAGCTTTCTTT.

The V call is TRBV19, the J call TRBJ2-2; D call uncertain. Trimming left V 7 bases short and J 0 bases short, with 9 bases between. The CDR3 extends over 14 amino acids. Looked up from germline, CDR1 is LNHDA and CDR2 is SQIVND (reference sequence). CDR3: CASMGLANTGELFF. CDR3 DNA: TGTGCCAGTATGGGTCTAGCGAACACCGGGGAGCTGTTTTTT.

This sequence joins TRBV5-1 and TRBJ2-3, with 13 bases identical to TRBD2. The CDR3 spans 17 residues. The V gene end was trimmed by 4 bases and the J gene end by 2 bases; junction bases not matched to a gene: 7. Germline CDR1 SGHRS, CDR2 YFSETQ. The CDR3: CASSLPGTSGNTDTQYF. CDR3 DNA sequence: TGCGCCAGCAGCCTTCCCGGGACTAGCGGGAACACAGATACGCAGTATTTT.

V is TRBV27 and J is TRBJ1-2, with D uncertain. The germline CDR1 and CDR2 sequences are MNHEY and SMNVEV (reference sequence). The CDR3 has 13 amino acids. V lost 9 bases, J lost 8 bases, and 19 bases lay in between. The CDR3 nucleotides read TGTGCCAGTTCCGGGTCCCGCGTGCGAGGCTACACCTTC. It is translated as CASSGSRVRGYTF.

This clone has only a few counts. The rearrangement uses TRBV29-1 and TRBJ1-4, with a tentative D call TRBD1 (6 bases). CDR1 and CDR2 (germline): SQVTM, ANQGSEA. CDR3 length: 12 amino acids. This chain's CDR3 is CLTGGLEEKLFF. The DNA of the CDR3 is TGCCTCACGGGGGGGCTTGAGGAAAAACTGTTTTTT.